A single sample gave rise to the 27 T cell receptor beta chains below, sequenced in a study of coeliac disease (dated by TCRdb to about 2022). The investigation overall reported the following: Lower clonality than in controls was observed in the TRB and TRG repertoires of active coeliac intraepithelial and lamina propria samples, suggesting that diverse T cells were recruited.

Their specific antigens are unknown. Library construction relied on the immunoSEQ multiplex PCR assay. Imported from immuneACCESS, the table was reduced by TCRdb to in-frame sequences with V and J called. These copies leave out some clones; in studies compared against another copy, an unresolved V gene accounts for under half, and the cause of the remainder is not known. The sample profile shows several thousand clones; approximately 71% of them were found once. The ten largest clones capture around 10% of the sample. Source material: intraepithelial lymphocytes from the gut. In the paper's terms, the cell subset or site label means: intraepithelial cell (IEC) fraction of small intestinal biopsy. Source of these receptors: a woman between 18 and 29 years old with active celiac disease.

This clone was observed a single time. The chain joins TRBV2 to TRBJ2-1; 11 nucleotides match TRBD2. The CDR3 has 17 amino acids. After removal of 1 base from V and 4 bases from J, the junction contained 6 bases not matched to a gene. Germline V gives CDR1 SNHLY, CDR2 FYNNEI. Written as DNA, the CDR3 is TGTGCCAGCAGTGAAGGAGTAGCGGGGGGGCTGTACAATGAGCAGTTCTTC. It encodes CASSEGVAGGLYNEQFF.

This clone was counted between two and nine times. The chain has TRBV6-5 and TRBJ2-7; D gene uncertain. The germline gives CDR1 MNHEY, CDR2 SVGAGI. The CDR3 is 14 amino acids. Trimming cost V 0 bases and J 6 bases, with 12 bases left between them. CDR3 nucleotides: TGTGCCAGCAGTTACTCCACGGCGGATGCCGAGCAGTACTTC. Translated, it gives CASSYSTADAEQYF.

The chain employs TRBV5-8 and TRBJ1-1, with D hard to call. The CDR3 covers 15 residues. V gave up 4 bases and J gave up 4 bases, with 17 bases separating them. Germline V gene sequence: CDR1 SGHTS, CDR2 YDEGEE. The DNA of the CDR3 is TGTGCCAGCAGCCCTCGGGAGTTGTCAAGCACTGAAGCTTTCTTT. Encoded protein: CASSPRELSSTEAFF.

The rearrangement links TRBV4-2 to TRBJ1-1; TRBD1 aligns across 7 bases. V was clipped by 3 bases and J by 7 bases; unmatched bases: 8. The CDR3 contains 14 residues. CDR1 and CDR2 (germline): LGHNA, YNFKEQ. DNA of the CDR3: TGTGCCAGCAGCCAGGAGGGGGCCCACAGTGAAGCTTTCTTT. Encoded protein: CASSQEGAHSEAFF.

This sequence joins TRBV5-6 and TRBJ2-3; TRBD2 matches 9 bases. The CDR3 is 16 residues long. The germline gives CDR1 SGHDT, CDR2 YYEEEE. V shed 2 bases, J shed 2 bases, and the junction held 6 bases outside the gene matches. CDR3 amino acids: CASSFDLAGYTDTQYF. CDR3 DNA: TGTGCCAGCAGCTTTGACCTAGCGGGATACACAGATACGCAGTATTTT. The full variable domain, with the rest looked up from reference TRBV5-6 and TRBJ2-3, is DAGVTQSPTHLIKTRGQQVTLRCSPKSGHDTVSWYQQALGQGPQFIFQYYEEEERQRGNFPDRFSGHQFPNYSSELNVNALLLGDSALYLCASSFDLAGYTDTQYFGPGTRLTVL.

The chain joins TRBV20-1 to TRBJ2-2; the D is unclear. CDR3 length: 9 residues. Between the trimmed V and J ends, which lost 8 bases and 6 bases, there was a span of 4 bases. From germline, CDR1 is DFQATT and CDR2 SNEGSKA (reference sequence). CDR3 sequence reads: CSRPGELFF. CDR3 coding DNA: TGCAGTCGTCCCGGGGAGCTGTTTTTT.

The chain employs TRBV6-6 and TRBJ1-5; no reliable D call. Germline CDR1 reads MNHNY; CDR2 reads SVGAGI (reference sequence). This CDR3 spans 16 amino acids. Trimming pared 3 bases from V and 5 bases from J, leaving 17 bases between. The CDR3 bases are TGTGCCAGCAGTTATCAGGCCGGGGTTTCGGATCAGCCCCAGCATTTT. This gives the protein CASSYQAGVSDQPQHF.

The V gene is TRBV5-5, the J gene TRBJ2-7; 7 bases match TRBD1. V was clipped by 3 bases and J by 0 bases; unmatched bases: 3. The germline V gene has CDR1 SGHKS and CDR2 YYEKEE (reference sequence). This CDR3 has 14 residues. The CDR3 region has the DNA TGTGCCAGCAGCTGGGACAGATCCTCCTACGAGCAGTACTTC. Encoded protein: CASSWDRSSYEQYF. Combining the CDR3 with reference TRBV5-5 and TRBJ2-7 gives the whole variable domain DAGVTQSPTHLIKTRGQQVTLRCSPISGHKSVSWYQQVLGQGPQFIFQYYEKEERGRGNFPDRFSARQFPNYSSELNVNALLLGDSALYLCASSWDRSSYEQYFGPGTRLTVT.

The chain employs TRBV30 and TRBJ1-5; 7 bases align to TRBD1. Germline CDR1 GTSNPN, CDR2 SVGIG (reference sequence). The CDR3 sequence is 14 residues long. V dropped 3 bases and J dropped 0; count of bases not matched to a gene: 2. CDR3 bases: TGTGCCTGGAGCCCAGGGGGTAGCAATCAGCCCCAGCATTTT. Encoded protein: CAWSPGGSNQPQHF.

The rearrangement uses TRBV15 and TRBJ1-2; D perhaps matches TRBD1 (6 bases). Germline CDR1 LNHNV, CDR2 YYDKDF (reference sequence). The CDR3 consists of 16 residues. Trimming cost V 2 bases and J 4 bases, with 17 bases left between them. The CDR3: CATSRKVQGFLYGYTF. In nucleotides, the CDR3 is TGTGCCACCAGCAGAAAAGTACAGGGATTCCTCTATGGCTACACCTTC.

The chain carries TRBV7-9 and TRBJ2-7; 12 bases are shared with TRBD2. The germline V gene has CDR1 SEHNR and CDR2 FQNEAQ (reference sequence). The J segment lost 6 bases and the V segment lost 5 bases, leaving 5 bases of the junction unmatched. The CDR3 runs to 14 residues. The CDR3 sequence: CASSRTSGISEQYF. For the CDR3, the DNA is TGTGCCAGCAGCCGGACTAGCGGGATTTCCGAGCAGTACTTC.

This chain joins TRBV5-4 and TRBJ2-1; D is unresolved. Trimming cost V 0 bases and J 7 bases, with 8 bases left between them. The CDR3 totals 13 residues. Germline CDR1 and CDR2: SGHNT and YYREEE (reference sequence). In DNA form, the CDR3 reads TGTGCCAGCAGCTTGGAGGCGGTTAATGAGCAGTTCTTC. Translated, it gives CASSLEAVNEQFF.

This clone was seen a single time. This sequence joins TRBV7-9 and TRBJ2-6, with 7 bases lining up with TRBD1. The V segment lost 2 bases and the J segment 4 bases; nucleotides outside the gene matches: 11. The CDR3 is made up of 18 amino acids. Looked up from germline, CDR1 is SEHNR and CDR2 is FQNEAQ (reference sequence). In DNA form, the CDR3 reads TGTGCCAGCAGCTTACCGGGACAGAGAGCAGCCGGGGCCAACGTCCTGACTTTC. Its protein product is CASSLPGQRAAGANVLTF.

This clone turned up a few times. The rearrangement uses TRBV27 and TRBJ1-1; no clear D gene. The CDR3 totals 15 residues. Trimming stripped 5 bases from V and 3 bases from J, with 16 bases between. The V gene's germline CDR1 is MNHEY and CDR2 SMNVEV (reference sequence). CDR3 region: CASSRIQWRYTEAFF. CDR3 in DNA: TGTGCCAGCAGTCGTATCCAGTGGCGGTACACTGAAGCTTTCTTT.

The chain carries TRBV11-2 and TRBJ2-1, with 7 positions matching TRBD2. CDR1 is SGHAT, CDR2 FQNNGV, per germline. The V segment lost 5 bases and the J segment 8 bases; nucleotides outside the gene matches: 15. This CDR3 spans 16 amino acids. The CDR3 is CASSLREAGSFDEQFF. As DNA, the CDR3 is TGTGCCAGCAGCCTACGGGAAGCGGGGTCCTTCGATGAGCAGTTCTTC.

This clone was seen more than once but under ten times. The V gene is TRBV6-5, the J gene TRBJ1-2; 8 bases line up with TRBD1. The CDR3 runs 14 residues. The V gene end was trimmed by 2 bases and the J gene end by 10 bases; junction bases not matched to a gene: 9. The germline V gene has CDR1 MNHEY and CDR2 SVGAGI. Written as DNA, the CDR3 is TGTGCCAGCAGTTACGGGCCGGACAGGGCTTTCTACACCTTC. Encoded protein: CASSYGPDRAFYTF.

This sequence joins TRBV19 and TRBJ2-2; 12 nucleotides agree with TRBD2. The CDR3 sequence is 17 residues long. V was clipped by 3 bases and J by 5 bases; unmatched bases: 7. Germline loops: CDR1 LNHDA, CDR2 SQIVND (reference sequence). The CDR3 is CASSILAGGPGTGELFF. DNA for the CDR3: TGTGCCAGTAGTATCCTAGCGGGAGGGCCAGGAACCGGGGAGCTGTTTTTT.

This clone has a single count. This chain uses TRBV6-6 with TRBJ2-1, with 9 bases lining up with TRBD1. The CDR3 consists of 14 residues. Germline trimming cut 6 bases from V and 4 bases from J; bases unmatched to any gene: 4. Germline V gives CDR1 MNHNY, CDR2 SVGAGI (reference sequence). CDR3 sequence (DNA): TGTGCCAGCAGCACAGGGGGCAGGTACAATGAGCAGTTCTTC. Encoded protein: CASSTGGRYNEQFF.

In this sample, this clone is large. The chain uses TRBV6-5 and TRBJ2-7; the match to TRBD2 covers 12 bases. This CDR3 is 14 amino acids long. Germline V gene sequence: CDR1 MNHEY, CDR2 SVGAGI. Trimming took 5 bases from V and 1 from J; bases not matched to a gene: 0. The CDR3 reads CASSLAGGSYEQYF. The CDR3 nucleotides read TGTGCCAGCAGTCTAGCGGGAGGGTCCTACGAGCAGTACTTC.

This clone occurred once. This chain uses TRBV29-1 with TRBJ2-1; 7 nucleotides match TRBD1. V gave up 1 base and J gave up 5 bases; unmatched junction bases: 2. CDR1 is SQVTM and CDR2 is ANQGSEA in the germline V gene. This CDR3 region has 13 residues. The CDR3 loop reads CSVEATGDNEQFF. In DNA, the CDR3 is TGCAGCGTTGAAGCTACAGGGGACAATGAGCAGTTCTTC.

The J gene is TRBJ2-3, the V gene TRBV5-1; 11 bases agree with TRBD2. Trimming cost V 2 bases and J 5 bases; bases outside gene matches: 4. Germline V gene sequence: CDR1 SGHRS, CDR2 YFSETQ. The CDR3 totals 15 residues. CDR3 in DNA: TGCGCCAGCAGCTTACTAGCGGGAGAATTAGATACGCAGTATTTT. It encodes CASSLLAGELDTQYF. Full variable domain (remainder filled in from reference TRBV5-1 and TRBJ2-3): KAGVTQTPRYLIKTRGQQVTLSCSPISGHRSVSWYQQTPGQGLQFLFEYFSETQRNKGNFPGRFSGRQFSNSRSEMNVSTLELGDSALYLCASSLLAGELDTQYFGPGTRLTVL.

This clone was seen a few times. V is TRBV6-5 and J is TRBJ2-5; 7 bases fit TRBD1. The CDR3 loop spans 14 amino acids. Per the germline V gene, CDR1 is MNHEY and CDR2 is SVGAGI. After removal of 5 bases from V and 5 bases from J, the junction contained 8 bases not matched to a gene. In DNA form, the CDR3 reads TGTGCCAGCAGTGAGACAGGGTGGTTGGAGACCCAGTACTTC. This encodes CASSETGWLETQYF.

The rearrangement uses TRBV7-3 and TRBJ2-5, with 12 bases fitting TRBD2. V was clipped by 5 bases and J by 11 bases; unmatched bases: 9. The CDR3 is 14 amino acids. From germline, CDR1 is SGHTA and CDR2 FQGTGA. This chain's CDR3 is CASSASGGAGEQYF. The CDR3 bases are TGTGCCAGCAGCGCTAGCGGGGGGGCTGGGGAGCAGTACTTC.

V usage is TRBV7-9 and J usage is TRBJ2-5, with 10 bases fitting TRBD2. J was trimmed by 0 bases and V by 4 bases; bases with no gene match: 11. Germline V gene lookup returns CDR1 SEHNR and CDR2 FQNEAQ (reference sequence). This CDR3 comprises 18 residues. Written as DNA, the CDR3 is TGTGCCAGCAGCTCCCGGGAGGGACTAGCGCCAGACCAAGAGACCCAGTACTTC. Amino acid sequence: CASSSREGLAPDQETQYF.

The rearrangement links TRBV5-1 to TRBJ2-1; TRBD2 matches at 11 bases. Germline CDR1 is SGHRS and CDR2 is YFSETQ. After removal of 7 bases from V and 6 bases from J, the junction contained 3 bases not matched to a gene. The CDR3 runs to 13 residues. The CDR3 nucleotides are TGCGCCAGCTCAGGACTAGCGGGCAATGAGCAGTTCTTC. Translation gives CASSGLAGNEQFF.

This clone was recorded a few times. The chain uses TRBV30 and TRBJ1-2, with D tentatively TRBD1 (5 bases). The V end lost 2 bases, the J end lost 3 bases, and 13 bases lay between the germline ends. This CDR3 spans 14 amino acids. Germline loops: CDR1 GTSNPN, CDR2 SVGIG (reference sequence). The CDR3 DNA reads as TGTGCCTGGAGTTATTGGGGGGAGGACTATGGCTACACCTTC. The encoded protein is CAWSYWGEDYGYTF. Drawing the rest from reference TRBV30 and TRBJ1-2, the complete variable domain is SQTIHQWPATLVQPVGSPLSLECTVEGTSNPNLYWYRQAAGRGLQLLFYSVGIGQISSEVPQNLSASRPQDRQFILSSKKLLLSDSGFYLCAWSYWGEDYGYTFGSGTRLTVV.

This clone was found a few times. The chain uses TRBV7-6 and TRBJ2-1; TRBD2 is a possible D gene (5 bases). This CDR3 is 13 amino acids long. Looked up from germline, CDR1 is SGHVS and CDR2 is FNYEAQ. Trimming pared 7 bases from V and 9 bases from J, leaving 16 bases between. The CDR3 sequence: CASTWTHLGEQFF. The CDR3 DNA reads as TGTGCCAGCACCTGGACTCATCTGGGTGAGCAGTTCTTC.